The TCR beta chain described here comes from a study of cytomegalovirus exposure and HLA in healthy donors. The PCR made use of 60 Vbeta and 13 Jbeta primers. Data came from immunoSEQ multiplex PCR; TCRdb stores just in-frame clones and leaves some out. Of 99,000 or so clones in the sample, over 60% were seen once. Trimming removed 4 bases from V and 1 base from J; junction bases left unmatched: 9. Germline V gene data show CDR1 as SNHLY and CDR2 as FYNNEI. This CDR3 spans 17 amino acids. This clone appeared many times. Its target is not known. Study-wide points: Among donors in an Asian-associated ancestry cluster, a later analysis reportedly found fewer N-insertions than the roughly 610-donor mean.

J is TRBJ2-1 and V is TRBV2, with TRBD2 identical over 8 bases. Specimen: PBMCs. This sequence originates from a woman younger than 35 in good health and CMV-seropositive. The CDR3 nucleotides are TGTGCCAGCAGTGGAGGTACGGGACTAGAATCCTACAATGAGCAGTTCTTC. Its protein product is CASSGGTGLESYNEQFF.